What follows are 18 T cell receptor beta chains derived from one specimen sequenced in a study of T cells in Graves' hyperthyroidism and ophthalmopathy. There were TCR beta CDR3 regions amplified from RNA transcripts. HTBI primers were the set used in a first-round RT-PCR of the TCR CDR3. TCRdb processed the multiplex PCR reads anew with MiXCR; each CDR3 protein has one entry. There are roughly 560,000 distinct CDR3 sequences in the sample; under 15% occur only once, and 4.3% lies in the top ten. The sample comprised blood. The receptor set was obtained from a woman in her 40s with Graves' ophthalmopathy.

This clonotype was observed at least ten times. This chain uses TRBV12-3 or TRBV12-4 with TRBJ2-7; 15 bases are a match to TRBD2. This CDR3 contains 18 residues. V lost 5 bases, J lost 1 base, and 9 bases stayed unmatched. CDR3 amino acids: CASSPSGTSGRRSYEQYF. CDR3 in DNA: TGTGCCAGCAGTCCCTCCGGGACTAGCGGGAGGAGGTCCTACGAGCAGTACTTC.

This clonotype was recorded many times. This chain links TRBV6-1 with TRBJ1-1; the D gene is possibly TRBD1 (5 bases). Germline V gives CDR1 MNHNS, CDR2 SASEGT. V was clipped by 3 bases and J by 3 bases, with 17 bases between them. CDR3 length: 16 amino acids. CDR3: CASSEGLWDGDTEAFF. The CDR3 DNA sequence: TGTGCCAGCAGTGAGGGCCTTTGGGACGGGGACACTGAAGCTTTCTTT.

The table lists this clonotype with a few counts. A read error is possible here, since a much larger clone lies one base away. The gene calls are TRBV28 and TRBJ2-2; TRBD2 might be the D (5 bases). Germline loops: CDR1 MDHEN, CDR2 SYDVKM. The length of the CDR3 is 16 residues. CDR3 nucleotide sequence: TGTGCCAGCAGTTTATCAGAGCGCGCTGTTTCCGGGGAGCCGTTTTTT. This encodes CASSLSERAVSGEPFF.

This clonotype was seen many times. For the CDR3, the DNA is TGTGCCAGCATCCAGCGGGGGGCGGGGGCTGCGTATGGCTACACCTTC. Encoded protein: CASIQRGAGAAYGYTF. J is TRBJ1-2 and V is TRBV28, with D tentatively TRBD1 (6 bases). V was trimmed by 7 bases and J by 5 bases, leaving 23 bases between them. CDR3 size: 16 residues. Germline V gene lookup returns CDR1 MDHEN and CDR2 SYDVKM.

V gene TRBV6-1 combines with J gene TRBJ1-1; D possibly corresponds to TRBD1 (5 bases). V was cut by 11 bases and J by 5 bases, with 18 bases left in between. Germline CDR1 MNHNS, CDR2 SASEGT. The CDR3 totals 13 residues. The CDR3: CAANSGLGTEAFF. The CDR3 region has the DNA TGTGCCGCGAACTCAGGGCTGGGGACTGAAGCTTTCTTT.

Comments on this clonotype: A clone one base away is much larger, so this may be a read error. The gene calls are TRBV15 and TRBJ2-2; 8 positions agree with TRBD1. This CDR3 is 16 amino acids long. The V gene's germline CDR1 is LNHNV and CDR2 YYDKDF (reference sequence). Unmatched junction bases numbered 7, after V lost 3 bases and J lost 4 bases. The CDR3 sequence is CATSSPDRGATGELFF. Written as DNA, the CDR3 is TGTGCCACCAGCAGCCCCGACAGGGGAGCCACCGGGGAGCTGTTTTTT. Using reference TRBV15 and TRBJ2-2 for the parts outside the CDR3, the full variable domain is DAMVIQNPRYQVTQFGKPVTLSCSQTLNHNVMYWYQQKSSQAPKLLFHYYDKDFNNEADTPDNFQSRRPNTSFCFLDIRSPGLGDTAMYLCATSSPDRGATGELFFGEGSRLTVL.

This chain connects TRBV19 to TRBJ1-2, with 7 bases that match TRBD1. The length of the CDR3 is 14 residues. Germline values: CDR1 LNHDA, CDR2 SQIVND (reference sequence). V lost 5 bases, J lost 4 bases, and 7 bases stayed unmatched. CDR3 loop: CASSATGAGYGYTF. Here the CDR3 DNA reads TGTGCCAGTAGTGCCACAGGGGCCGGCTATGGCTACACCTTC.

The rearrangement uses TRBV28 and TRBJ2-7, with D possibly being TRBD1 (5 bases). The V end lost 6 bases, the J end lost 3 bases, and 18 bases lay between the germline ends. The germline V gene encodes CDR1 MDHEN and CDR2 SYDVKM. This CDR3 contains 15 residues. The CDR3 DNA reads TGTGCCAGCAGCCGATCTTCCGACAGACTCTACGAGCAGTACTTC. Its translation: CASSRSSDRLYEQYF. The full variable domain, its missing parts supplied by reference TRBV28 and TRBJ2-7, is DVKVTQSSRYLVKRTGEKVFLECVQDMDHENMFWYRQDPGLGLRLIYFSYDVKMKEKGDIPEGYSVSREKKERFSLILESASTNQTSMYLCASSRSSDRLYEQYFGPGTRLTVT.

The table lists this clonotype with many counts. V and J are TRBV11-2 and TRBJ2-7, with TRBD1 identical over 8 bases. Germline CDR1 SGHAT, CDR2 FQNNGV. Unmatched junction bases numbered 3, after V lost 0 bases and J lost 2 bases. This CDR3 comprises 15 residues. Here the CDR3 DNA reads TGTGCCAGCAGCTTAGAAGGACAGGGACCCTACGAGCAGTACTTC. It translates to CASSLEGQGPYEQYF.

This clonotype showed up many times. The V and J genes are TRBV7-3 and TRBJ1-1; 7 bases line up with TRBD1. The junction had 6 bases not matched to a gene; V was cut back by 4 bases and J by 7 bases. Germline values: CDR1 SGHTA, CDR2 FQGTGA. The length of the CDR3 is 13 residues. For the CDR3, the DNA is TGTGCCAGCAGCTATGACAGGGATGGTGAAGCTTTCTTT. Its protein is CASSYDRDGEAFF. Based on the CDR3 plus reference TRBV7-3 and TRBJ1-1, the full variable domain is GAGVSQTPSNKVTEKGKYVELRCDPISGHTALYWYRQSLGQGPEFLIYFQGTGAADDSGLPNDRFFAVRPEGSVSTLKIQRTERGDSAVYLCASSYDRDGEAFFGQGTRLTVV.

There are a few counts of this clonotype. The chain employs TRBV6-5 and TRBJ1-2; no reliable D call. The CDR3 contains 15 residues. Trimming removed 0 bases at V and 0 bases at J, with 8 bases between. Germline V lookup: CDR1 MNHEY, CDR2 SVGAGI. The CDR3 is CASSYSWTANYGYTF. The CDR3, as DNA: TGTGCCAGCAGTTACTCGTGGACCGCTAACTATGGCTACACCTTC.

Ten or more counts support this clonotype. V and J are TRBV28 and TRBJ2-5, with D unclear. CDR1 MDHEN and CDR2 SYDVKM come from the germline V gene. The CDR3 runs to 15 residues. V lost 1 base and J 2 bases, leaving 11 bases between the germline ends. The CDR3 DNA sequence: TGTGCCAGCAGTTTATTAAAGGGCAAACAAGAGACCCAGTACTTC. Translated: CASSLLKGKQETQYF. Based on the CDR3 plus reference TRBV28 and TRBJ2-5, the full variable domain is DVKVTQSSRYLVKRTGEKVFLECVQDMDHENMFWYRQDPGLGLRLIYFSYDVKMKEKGDIPEGYSVSREKKERFSLILESASTNQTSMYLCASSLLKGKQETQYFGPGTRLLVL.

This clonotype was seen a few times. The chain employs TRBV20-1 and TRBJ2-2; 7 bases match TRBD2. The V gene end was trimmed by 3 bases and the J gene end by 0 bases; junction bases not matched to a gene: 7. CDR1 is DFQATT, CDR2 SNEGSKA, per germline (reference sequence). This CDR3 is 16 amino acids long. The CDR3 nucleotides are TGCAGTGCTAGCGGCCTGGGACTAACGAACACCGGGGAGCTGTTTTTT. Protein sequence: CSASGLGLTNTGELFF.

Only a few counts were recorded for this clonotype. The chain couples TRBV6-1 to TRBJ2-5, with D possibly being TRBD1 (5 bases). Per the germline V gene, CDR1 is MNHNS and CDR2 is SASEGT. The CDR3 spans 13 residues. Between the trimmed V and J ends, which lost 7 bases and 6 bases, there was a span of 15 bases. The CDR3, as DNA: TGTGCCAGCACCTCTCCAGGGTCCCAGACCCAGTACTTC. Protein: CASTSPGSQTQYF.

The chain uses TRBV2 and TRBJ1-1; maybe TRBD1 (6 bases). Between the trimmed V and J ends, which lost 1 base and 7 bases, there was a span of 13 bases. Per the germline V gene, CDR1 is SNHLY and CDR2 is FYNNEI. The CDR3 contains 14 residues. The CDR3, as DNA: TGTGCCAGCAGTGAAGGGACAGCCAGGAGTGAAGCTTTCTTT. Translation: CASSEGTARSEAFF.

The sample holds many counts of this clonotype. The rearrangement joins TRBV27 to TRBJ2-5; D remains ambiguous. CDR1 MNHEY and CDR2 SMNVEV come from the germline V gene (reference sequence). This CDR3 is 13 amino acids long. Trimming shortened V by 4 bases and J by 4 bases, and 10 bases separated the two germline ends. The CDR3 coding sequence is TGTGCCAGCAGTTACAAGTCCCGAGAGACCCAGTACTTC. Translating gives CASSYKSRETQYF.

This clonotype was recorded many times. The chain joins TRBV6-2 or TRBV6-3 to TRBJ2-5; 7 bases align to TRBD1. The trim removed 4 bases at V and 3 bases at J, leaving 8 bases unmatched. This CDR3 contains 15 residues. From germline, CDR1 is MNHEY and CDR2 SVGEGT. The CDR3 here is CASSSITGVEETQYF. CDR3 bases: TGTGCCAGCAGTTCCATAACAGGGGTTGAAGAGACCCAGTACTTC.

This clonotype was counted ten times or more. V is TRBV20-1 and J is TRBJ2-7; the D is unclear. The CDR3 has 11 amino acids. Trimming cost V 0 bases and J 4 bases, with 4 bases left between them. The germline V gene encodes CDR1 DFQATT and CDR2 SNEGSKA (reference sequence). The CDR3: CSARDSYEQYF. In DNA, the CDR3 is TGCAGTGCTAGAGATTCGTACGAGCAGTACTTC.